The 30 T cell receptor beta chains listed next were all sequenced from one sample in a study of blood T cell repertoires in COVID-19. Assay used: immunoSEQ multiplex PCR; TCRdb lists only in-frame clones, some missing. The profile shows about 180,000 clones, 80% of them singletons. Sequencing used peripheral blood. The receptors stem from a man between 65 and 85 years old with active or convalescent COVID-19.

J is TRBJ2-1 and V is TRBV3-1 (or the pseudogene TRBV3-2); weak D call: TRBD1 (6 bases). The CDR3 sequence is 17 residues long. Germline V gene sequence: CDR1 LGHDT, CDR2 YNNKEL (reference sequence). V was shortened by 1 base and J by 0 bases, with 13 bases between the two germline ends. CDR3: CASSQAQGKSSYNEQFF. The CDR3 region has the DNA TGTGCCAGCAGCCAAGCCCAGGGGAAAAGCTCCTACAATGAGCAGTTCTTC.

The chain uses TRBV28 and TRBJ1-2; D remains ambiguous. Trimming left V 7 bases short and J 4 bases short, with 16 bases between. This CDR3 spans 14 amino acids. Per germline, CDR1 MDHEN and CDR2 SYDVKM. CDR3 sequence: CASTFWEGAYGYTF. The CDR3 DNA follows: TGTGCCAGCACCTTCTGGGAGGGCGCCTATGGCTACACCTTC.

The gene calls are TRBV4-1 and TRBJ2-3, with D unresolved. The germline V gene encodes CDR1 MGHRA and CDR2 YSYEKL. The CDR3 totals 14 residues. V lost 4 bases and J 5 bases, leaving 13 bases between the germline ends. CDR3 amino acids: CASSRPGTLDTQYF. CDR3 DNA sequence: TGCGCCAGCAGCCGCCCGGGTACACTAGATACGCAGTATTTT.

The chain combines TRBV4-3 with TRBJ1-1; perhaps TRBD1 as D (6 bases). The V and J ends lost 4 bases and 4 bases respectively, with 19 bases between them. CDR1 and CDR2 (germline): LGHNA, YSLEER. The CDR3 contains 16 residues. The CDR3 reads CASSPSRGSGSTEAFF. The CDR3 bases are TGCGCCAGCAGCCCCTCGAGGGGGTCGGGAAGCACTGAAGCTTTCTTT.

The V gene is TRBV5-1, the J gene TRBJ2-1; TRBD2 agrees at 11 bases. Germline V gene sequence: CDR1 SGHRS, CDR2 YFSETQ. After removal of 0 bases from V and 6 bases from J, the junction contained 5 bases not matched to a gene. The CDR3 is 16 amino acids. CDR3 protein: CASSLDPSGRLNEQFF. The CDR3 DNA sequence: TGCGCCAGCAGCTTGGACCCTAGCGGGAGGCTCAATGAGCAGTTCTTC.

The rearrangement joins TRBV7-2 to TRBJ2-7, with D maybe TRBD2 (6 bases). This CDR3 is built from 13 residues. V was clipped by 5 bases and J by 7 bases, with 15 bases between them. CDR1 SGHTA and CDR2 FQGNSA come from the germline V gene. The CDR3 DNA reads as TGTGCCAGCAGCCCGGGGAGGAGAAGGGAGCAGTACTTC. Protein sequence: CASSPGRRREQYF.

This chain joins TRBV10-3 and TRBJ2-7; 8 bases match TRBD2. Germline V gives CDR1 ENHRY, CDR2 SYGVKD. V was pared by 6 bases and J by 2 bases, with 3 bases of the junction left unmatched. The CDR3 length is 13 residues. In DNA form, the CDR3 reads TGTGCCATCAGGACTAGCGAAGCCTACGAGCAGTACTTC. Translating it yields CAIRTSEAYEQYF.

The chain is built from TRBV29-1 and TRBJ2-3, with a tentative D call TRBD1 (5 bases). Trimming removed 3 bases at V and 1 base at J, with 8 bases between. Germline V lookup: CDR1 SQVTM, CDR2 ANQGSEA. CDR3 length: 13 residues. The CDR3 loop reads CSVDRARTDTQYF. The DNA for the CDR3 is TGCAGCGTTGACAGGGCTCGCACAGATACGCAGTATTTT.

In DNA, the CDR3 is TGTGCCAGTAGTCTGGGGACAGGGCTGACCTATGGCTACACCTTC. Its protein is CASSLGTGLTYGYTF. The chain carries TRBV19 and TRBJ1-2; TRBD1 matches 9 bases. The trim removed 5 bases at V and 4 bases at J, leaving 8 bases unmatched. Germline V gene sequence: CDR1 LNHDA, CDR2 SQIVND (reference sequence). This CDR3 has 15 residues.

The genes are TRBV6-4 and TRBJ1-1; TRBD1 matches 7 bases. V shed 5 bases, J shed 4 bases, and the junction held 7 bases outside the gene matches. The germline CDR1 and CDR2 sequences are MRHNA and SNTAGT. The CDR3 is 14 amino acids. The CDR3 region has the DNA TGTGCCAGCAGTCGAGGGGGCGAAGTCACTGAAGCTTTCTTT. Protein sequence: CASSRGGEVTEAFF.

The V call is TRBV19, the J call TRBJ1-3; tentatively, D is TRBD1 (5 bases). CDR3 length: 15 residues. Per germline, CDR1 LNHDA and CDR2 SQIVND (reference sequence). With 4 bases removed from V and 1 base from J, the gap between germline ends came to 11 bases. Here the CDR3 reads CASSTSGASGNTIYF. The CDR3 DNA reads TGTGCCAGTAGTACAAGCGGGGCTTCTGGAAACACCATATATTTT.

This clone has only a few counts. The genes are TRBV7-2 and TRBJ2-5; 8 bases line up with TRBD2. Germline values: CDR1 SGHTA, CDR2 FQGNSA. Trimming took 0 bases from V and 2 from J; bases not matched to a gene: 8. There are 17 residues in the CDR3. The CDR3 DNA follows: TGTGCCAGCAGCTTAGCGACTGGCGGGGGGCGGCAAGAGACCCAGTACTTC. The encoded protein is CASSLATGGGRQETQYF.

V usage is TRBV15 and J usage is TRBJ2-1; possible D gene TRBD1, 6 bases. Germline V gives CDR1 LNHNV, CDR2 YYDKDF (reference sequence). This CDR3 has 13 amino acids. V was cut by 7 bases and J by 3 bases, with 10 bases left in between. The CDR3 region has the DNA TGTGCCACCAAGGACAGCGGCTACAATGAGCAGTTCTTC. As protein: CATKDSGYNEQFF. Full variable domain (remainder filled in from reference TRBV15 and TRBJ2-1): DAMVIQNPRYQVTQFGKPVTLSCSQTLNHNVMYWYQQKSSQAPKLLFHYYDKDFNNEADTPDNFQSRRPNTSFCFLDIRSPGLGDTAMYLCATKDSGYNEQFFGPGTRLTVL.

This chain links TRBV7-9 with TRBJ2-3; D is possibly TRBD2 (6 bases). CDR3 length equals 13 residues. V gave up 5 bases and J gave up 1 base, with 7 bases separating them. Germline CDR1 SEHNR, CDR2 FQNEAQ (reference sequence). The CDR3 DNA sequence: TGTGCCAGCAGCCCTAGCGGCACAGATACGCAGTATTTT. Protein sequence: CASSPSGTDTQYF.

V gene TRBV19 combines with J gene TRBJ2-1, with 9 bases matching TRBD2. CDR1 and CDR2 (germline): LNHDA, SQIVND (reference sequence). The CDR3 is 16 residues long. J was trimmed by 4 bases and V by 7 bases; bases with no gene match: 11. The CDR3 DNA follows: TGTGCCAGTATTCCGCCTCCGGGACTAGCTTACAATGAGCAGTTCTTC. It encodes CASIPPPGLAYNEQFF.

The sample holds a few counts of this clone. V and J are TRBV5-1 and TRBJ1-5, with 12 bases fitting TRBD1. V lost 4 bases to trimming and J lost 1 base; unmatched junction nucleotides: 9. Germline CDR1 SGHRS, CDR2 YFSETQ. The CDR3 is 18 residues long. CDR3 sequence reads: CASSGTGGPSGSNQPQHF. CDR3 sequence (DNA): TGCGCCAGCAGCGGGACAGGGGGCCCCTCAGGGAGCAATCAGCCCCAGCATTTT.

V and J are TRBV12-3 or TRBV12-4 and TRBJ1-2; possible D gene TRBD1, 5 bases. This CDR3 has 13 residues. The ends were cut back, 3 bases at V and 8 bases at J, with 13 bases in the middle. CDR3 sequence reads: CASSFRQGIGYTF. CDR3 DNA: TGTGCCAGCAGTTTTAGGCAGGGAATCGGCTACACCTTC.

This chain's CDR3 is CASSLDPGVNSPLHF. The CDR3 nucleotides read TGTGCCAGCAGCTTAGATCCAGGGGTTAATTCACCCCTCCACTTT. The chain employs TRBV7-9 and TRBJ1-6; D is perhaps TRBD1 (6 bases). The germline V and J ends were trimmed by 1 base and 6 bases, with 10 bases remaining between them. Germline-derived CDR1 and CDR2 are SEHNR and FQNEAQ (reference sequence). The CDR3 runs 15 residues. The complete variable domain, with remaining parts taken from reference TRBV7-9 and TRBJ1-6, reads DTGVSQNPRHKITKRGQNVTFRCDPISEHNRLYWYRQTLGQGPEFLTYFQNEAQLEKSRLLSDRFSAERPKGSFSTLEIQRTEQGDSAMYLCASSLDPGVNSPLHFGNGTRLTVT.

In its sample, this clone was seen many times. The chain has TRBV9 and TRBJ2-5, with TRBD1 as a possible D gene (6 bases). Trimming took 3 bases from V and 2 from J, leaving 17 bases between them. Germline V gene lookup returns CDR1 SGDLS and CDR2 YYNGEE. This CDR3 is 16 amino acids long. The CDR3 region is CASSAGRDTQQETQYF. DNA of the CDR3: TGTGCCAGCAGCGCCGGCCGGGACACCCAACAAGAGACCCAGTACTTC.

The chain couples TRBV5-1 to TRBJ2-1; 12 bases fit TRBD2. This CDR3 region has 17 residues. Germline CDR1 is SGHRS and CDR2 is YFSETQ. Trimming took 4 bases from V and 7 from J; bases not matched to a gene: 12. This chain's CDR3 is CASSRTGLAGYINEQFF. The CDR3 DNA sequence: TGCGCCAGCAGCAGGACCGGACTAGCGGGGTACATAAATGAGCAGTTCTTC.

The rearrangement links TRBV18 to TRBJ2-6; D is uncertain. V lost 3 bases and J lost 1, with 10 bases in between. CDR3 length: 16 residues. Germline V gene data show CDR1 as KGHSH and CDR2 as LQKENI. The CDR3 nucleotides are TGTGCCAGCTCACCGTTAACAGTATCTGGGGCCAACGTCCTGACTTTC. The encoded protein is CASSPLTVSGANVLTF.

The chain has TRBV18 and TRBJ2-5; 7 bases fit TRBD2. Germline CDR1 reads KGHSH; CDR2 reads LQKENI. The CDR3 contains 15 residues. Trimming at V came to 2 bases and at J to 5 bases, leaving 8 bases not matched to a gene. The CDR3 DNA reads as TGTGCCAGCTCACCAGCTAGCGGCCCTGGTGAGACCCAGTACTTC. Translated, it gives CASSPASGPGETQYF.

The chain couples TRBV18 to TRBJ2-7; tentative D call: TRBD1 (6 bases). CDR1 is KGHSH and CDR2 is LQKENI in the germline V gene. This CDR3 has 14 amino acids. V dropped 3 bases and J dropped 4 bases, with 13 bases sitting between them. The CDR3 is CASSPGAWGYEQYF. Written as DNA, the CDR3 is TGTGCCAGCTCACCGGGGGCCTGGGGGTACGAGCAGTACTTC.

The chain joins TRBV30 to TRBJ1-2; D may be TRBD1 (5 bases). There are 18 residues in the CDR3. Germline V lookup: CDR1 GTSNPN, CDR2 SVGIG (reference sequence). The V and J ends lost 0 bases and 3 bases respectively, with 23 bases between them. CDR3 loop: CAWSVKGRSTVGDYGYTF. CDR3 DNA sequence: TGTGCCTGGAGTGTAAAGGGGCGTTCAACGGTAGGGGACTATGGCTACACCTTC.

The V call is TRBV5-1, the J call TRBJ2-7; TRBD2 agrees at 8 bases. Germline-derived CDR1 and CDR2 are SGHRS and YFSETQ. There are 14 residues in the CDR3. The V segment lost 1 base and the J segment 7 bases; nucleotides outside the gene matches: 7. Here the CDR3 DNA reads TGCGCCAGCAGCTTGTATACTAGCGGTTTTGAGCAGTACTTC. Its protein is CASSLYTSGFEQYF.

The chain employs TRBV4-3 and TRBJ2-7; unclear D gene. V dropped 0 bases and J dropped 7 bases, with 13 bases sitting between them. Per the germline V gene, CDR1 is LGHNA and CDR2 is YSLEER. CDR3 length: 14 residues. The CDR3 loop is CASSQENQVGEQYF. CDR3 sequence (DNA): TGCGCCAGCAGCCAAGAGAATCAGGTTGGAGAGCAGTACTTC.

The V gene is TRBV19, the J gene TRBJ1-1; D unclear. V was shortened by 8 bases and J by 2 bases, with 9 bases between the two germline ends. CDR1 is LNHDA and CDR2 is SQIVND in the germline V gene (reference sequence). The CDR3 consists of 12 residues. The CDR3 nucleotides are TGTGCCAGTGGTACGGGAAACACTGAAGCTTTCTTT. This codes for CASGTGNTEAFF.

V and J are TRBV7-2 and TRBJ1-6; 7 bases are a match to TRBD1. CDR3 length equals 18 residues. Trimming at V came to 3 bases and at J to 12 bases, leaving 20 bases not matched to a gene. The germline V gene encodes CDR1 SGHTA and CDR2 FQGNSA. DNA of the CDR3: TGTGCCAGCAGCTTTAATGTAAAGGGGGCGCGAGCAGGTCAACCCCTCCACTTT. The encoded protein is CASSFNVKGARAGQPLHF.

CDR3 residues: CSVPGESYEQYF. The DNA for the CDR3 is TGCAGCGTTCCGGGGGAATCCTACGAGCAGTACTTC. J is TRBJ2-7 and V is TRBV29-1; possibly TRBD2 for D (6 bases). Germline assignment: CDR1 SQVTM and CDR2 ANQGSEA. This CDR3 spans 12 amino acids. Trimming took off 5 bases at V and 1 base at J, with 9 bases between the two ends.

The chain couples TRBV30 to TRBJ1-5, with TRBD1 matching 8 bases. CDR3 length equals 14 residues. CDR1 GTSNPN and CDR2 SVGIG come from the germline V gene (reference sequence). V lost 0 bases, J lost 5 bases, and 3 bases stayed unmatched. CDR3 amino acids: CAWSVLQGDQPQHF. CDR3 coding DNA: TGTGCCTGGAGTGTACTACAGGGGGATCAGCCCCAGCATTTT.